This is a list of T cell receptor beta chains from one sample in a study of blood T cell repertoires in COVID-19. Using immunoSEQ multiplex PCR, the repertoire was profiled, and TCRdb retains in-frame clones only, with some absent. The sample yields some 150,000 clones, around 84% seen once. The sequencing sample was made of peripheral blood. The origin of the receptors is a man between 60 and 75 years old with active or convalescent COVID-19. Each CDR3 is given with its conserved first and last residue. Each record gives: D gene, J gene, clone size, V gene, CDR3 protein, CDR3 DNA. A D gene is named only where the DNA matches it firmly. The size entry is marked missing in some rows and otherwise reads once, few, many or a size class.

TRBD2,TRBJ2-1,NA,TRBV19,CASSATSGRGNEQFF,TGTGCCAGTAGTGCCACTAGCGGGAGGGGCAATGAGCAGTTCTTC
NA,TRBJ1-1,once,TRBV11-3,CASSLAQGTEAFF,TGTGCCAGCAGCTTAGCACAGGGCACTGAAGCTTTCTTT
TRBD2,TRBJ2-1,few,TRBV10-3,CAITGTSGSEQFF,TGTGCCATCACGGGGACTAGCGGGAGTGAGCAGTTCTTC
TRBD1,TRBJ2-7,NA,TRBV27,CASSLFGGQDGIWYF,TGTGCCAGCAGTTTATTTGGGGGACAGGATGGAATTTGGTACTTC
TRBD2,TRBJ2-2,NA,TRBV7-9,CASSLRGFTGELFF,TGTGCCAGCAGCTTGCGGGGGTTTACCGGGGAGCTGTTTTTT
NA,TRBJ2-6,NA,TRBV19,CASAQGSGANVLTF,TGTGCCAGTGCCCAGGGATCAGGGGCCAACGTCCTGACTTTC
TRBD1,TRBJ2-1,NA,TRBV30,CAWSGDRGYNEQFF,TGTGCCTGGAGTGGAGACAGGGGGTACAATGAGCAGTTCTTC
TRBD1,TRBJ2-2,NA,TRBV5-4,CASRTGTGATGELFF,TGTGCCAGCAGGACCGGGACAGGGGCCACCGGGGAGCTGTTTTTT
NA,TRBJ2-2,NA,TRBV9,CASSTPSGQTTGELFF,TGTGCCAGCAGCACTCCCTCTGGGCAGACCACCGGGGAGCTGTTTTTT
NA,TRBJ2-2,NA,TRBV9,CASSVEARNTGELFF,TGTGCCAGCAGCGTCGAGGCCAGGAACACCGGGGAGCTGTTTTTT
NA,TRBJ1-6,few,TRBV4-3,CASSQDRGAGNSPLHF,TGCGCCAGCAGCCAAGATCGGGGGGCTGGTAATTCACCCCTCCACTTT
TRBD2,TRBJ2-5,NA,TRBV9,CASSVGGRAGKETQYF,TGTGCCAGCAGCGTCGGCGGCCGAGCGGGGAAAGAGACCCAGTACTTC
TRBD1,TRBJ2-1,NA,TRBV9,CASSVRRQGFYNEQFF,TGTGCCAGCAGCGTCAGGAGACAGGGTTTCTACAATGAGCAGTTCTTC
TRBD1,TRBJ1-1,NA,TRBV18,CASSPTGGLMNTEAFF,TGTGCCAGCTCACCGACAGGGGGCTTGATGAACACTGAAGCTTTCTTT
TRBD1,TRBJ1-2,NA,TRBV5-6,CASSLGQGAAF,TGTGCCAGCAGCTTGGGGCAGGGGGCCGCCTTC
TRBD1,TRBJ2-5,NA,TRBV29-1,CSVGDPTGGEETQYF,TGCAGCGTTGGCGACCCGACAGGGGGCGAAGAGACCCAGTACTTC
TRBD2,TRBJ2-5,NA,TRBV5-1,CASSQRTSPLGETQYF,TGCGCCAGCAGCCAAAGGACTAGCCCCCTGGGAGAGACCCAGTACTTC
TRBD1,TRBJ2-3,NA,TRBV7-6,CASSLGVGTGSTDTQYF,TGTGCCAGCAGCTTAGGGGTCGGGACAGGGAGCACAGATACGCAGTATTTT
TRBD1,TRBJ1-6,NA,TRBV6-6,CASSRGQVSGSRNSPLHF,TGTGCCAGCAGCCGAGGACAGGTCTCCGGATCCCGTAATTCACCCCTCCACTTT
NA,TRBJ2-7,NA,TRBV4-1,CASSPAASSYEQYF,TGCGCCAGCAGCCCCGCCGCGAGTTCCTACGAGCAGTACTTC
NA,TRBJ2-3,NA,TRBV12-5,CASGLGGGTDTQYF,TGTGCTAGTGGTTTGGGGGGGGGCACAGATACGCAGTATTTT
NA,TRBJ1-2,few,TRBV14,CASSQGQGNGYTF,TGTGCCAGCAGCCAAGGGCAGGGCAATGGCTACACCTTC
NA,TRBJ2-5,NA,TRBV10-3,CAISETQGGETQYF,TGTGCCATCAGTGAGACACAGGGCGGGGAGACCCAGTACTTC